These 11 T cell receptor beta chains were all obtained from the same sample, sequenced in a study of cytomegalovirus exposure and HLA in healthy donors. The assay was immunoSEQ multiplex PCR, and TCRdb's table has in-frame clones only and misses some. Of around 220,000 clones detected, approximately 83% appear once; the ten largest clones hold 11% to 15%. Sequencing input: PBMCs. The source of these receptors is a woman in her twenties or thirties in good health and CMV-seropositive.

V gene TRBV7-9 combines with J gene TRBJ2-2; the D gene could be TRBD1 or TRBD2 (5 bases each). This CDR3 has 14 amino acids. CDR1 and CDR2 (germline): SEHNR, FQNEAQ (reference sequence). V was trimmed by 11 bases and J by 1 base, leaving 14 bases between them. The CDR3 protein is CAASGTGNTGELFF. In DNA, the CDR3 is TGTGCCGCCTCCGGGACGGGGAACACCGGGGAGCTGTTTTTT. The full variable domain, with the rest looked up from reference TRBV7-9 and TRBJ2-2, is DTGVSQNPRHKITKRGQNVTFRCDPISEHNRLYWYRQTLGQGPEFLTYFQNEAQLEKSRLLSDRFSAERPKGSFSTLEIQRTEQGDSAMYLCAASGTGNTGELFFGEGSRLTVL.

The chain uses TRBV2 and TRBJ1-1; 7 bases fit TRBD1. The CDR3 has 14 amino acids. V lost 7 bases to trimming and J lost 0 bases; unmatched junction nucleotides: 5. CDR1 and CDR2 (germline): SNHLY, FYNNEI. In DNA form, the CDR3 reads TGTGCCAGCACTAATCAGGGGGTGAACACTGAAGCTTTCTTT. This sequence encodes CASTNQGVNTEAFF.

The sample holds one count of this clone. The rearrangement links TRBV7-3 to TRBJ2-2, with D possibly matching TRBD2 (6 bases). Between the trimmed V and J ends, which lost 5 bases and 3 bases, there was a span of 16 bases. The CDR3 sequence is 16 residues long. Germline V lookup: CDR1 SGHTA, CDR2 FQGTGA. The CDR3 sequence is CASSPRKGGDTGELFF. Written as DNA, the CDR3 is TGTGCCAGCAGCCCGAGGAAGGGCGGGGACACCGGGGAGCTGTTTTTT. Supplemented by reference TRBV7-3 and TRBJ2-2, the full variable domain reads GAGVSQTPSNKVTEKGKYVELRCDPISGHTALYWYRQSLGQGPEFLIYFQGTGAADDSGLPNDRFFAVRPEGSVSTLKIQRTERGDSAVYLCASSPRKGGDTGELFFGEGSRLTVL.

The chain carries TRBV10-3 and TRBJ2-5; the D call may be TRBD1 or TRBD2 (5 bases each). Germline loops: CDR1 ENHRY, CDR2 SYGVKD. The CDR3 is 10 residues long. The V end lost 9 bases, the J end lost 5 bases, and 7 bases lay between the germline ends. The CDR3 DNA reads TGTGCCATTGGGACGGAGACCCAGTACTTC. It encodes CAIGTETQYF.

Here the CDR3 DNA reads TGCGCCAGCAGTGAAGCGGGAGAAGATGAGCAGTTCTTC. This translates into CASSEAGEDEQFF. This chain joins TRBV10-1 and TRBJ2-1; 8 bases agree with TRBD2. Germline V gene data show CDR1 as WNHNN and CDR2 as SYGVQD (reference sequence). This CDR3 region has 13 residues. J was trimmed by 8 bases and V by 3 bases; bases with no gene match: 3.

CDR3: CASSEGTGLGKPQHF. The CDR3 nucleotides are TGTGCCAGCAGTGAAGGGACAGGGCTTGGGAAGCCCCAGCATTTT. This chain connects TRBV6-1 to TRBJ1-5, with 8 bases that match TRBD1. Germline assignment: CDR1 MNHNS and CDR2 SASEGT. J gave up 8 bases and V 1 base, and 7 bases lay outside the gene matches. The CDR3 runs to 15 residues.

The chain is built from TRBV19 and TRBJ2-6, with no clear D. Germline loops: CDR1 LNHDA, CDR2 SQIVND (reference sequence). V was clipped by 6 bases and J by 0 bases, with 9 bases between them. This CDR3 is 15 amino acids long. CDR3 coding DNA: TGTGCCAGTAGACCGGATTACTCTGGGGCCAACGTCCTGACTTTC. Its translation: CASRPDYSGANVLTF.

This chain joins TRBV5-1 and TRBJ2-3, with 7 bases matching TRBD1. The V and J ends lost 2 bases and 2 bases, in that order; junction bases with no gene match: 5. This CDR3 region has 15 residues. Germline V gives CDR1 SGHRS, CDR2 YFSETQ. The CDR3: CASSFRDRNTDTQYF. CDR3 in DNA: TGCGCCAGCAGCTTCCGGGACAGAAACACAGATACGCAGTATTTT.

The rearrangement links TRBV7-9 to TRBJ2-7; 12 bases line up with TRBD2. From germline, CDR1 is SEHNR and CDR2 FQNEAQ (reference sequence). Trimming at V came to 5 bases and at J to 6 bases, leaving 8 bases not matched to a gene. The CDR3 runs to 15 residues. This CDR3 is CASSLILAGGIEQYF. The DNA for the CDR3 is TGTGCCAGCAGCCTCATACTAGCGGGAGGTATCGAGCAGTACTTC.

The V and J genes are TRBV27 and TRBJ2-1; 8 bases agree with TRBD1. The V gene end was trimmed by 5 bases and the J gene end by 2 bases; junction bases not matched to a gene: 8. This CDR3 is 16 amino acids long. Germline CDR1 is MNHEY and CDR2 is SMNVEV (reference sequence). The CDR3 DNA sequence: TGTGCCAGCAGTCCTGGGACAGGCCCCCCCTACAATGAGCAGTTCTTC. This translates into CASSPGTGPPYNEQFF.

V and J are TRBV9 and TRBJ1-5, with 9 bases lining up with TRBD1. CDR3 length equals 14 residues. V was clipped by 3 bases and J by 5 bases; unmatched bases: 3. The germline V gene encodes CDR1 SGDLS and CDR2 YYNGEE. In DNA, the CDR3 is TGTGCCAGCAGCGACGGGGACAGGGATCAGCCCCAGCATTTT. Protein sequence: CASSDGDRDQPQHF.